These 14 T cell receptor beta chains originate from one sample sequenced in a study of cytomegalovirus exposure and HLA in healthy donors. PCR amplification relied on 60 Vbeta primers (plus 13 Jbeta primers). TCRdb keeps only in-frame clones here, not all; method: immunoSEQ multiplex PCR. The sample shows 85,000 to 100,000 clones, 64% of them seen only once. Sequencing was done on a sample of PBMCs. These receptors were obtained from a man between 60 and 75 years old in good health and CMV-seronegative.

The V and J genes are TRBV7-6 and TRBJ2-2; D uncertain. V lost 4 bases and J lost 6, with 9 bases in between. The CDR3 consists of 13 residues. Germline V gene data show CDR1 as SGHVS and CDR2 as FNYEAQ. The CDR3 DNA sequence: TGTGCCAGCAGCTCCGCGGTTTCCGGGGAGCTGTTTTTT. Its protein is CASSSAVSGELFF.

The chain joins TRBV5-4 to TRBJ1-6, with D maybe TRBD1 (5 bases). From germline, CDR1 is SGHNT and CDR2 YYREEE (reference sequence). V shed 4 bases and J shed 4 bases, with 21 bases lying between them. This CDR3 has 18 residues. Here the CDR3 reads CASSANIREAGYNSPLHF. CDR3 nucleotides: TGTGCCAGCAGCGCGAACATCAGGGAGGCGGGGTATAATTCACCCCTCCACTTT.

This clone was recorded a few times. The genes are TRBV21-1 and TRBJ1-2. TRBV21-1 is designated a pseudogene. The CDR3 runs to 12 residues. The CDR3 loop is CASSYTNYGYTF. CDR3 DNA: TGTGCCAGCAGCTATACTAACTATGGCTACACCTTC.

The rearrangement joins TRBV6-1 to TRBJ2-3, with 8 bases lining up with TRBD1. The CDR3 contains 14 residues. The trim removed 1 base at V and 4 bases at J, leaving 1 base unmatched. Per germline, CDR1 MNHNS and CDR2 SASEGT. The CDR3 reads CASSEETGADTQYF. CDR3 nucleotide sequence: TGTGCCAGCAGTGAAGAGACAGGGGCAGATACGCAGTATTTT.

The J gene is TRBJ1-2, the V gene TRBV9, with D perhaps TRBD1 (6 bases). Germline V CDR1 and CDR2: SGDLS, YYNGEE. Trimming took off 3 bases at V and 2 bases at J, with 14 bases between the two ends. This CDR3 has 15 amino acids. The CDR3, as DNA: TGTGCCAGCAGCGCTTTGGACAGCTTCAACTATGGCTACACCTTC. Amino acid sequence: CASSALDSFNYGYTF.

The chain employs TRBV19 and TRBJ2-1; 8 nucleotides align to TRBD1. The ends lost 8 bases at V and 0 bases at J; junction bases unmatched: 6. The germline V gene has CDR1 LNHDA and CDR2 SQIVND (reference sequence). The CDR3 length is 15 residues. The CDR3 spells CASSDRGNSYNEQFF. CDR3 DNA: TGTGCCAGTTCCGACAGGGGTAACTCCTACAATGAGCAGTTCTTC.

This clone showed up just a few times. This rearrangement joins TRBV28 to TRBJ1-5; D is uncertain. CDR1 and CDR2 (germline): MDHEN, SYDVKM. V was clipped by 6 bases and J by 4 bases, with 7 bases between them. This CDR3 is 12 amino acids long. CDR3 nucleotides: TGTGCCAGCAGATCAAATAATCAGCCCCAGCATTTT. Its translation is CASRSNNQPQHF.

This chain connects TRBV30 to TRBJ2-7; possible D gene TRBD2, 5 bases. From germline, CDR1 is GTSNPN and CDR2 SVGIG (reference sequence). This CDR3 has 13 residues. V lost 1 base, J lost 3 bases, and 10 bases lay in between. CDR3 DNA sequence: TGTGCCTGGAGTGGGACTGCGAGCTACGAGCAGTACTTC. It codes for CAWSGTASYEQYF.

V is TRBV11-2 and J is TRBJ2-3; D is possibly TRBD1 (5 bases). V was clipped by 4 bases and J by 0 bases, with 11 bases between them. The CDR3 length is 15 residues. CDR1 is SGHAT and CDR2 is FQNNGV in the germline V gene. CDR3 residues: CASSSQGASTDTQYF. DNA for the CDR3: TGTGCCAGCAGCTCACAAGGGGCAAGCACAGATACGCAGTATTTT.

This rearrangement joins TRBV7-9 to TRBJ2-1; 10 nucleotides align to TRBD2. CDR3 length: 16 amino acids. V lost 3 bases and J lost 4; bases outside the gene matches: 6. The germline V gene has CDR1 SEHNR and CDR2 FQNEAQ (reference sequence). CDR3 DNA: TGTGCCAGCAGCTTCCTCTCTAGCGGGAGATACAATGAGCAGTTCTTC. Translating gives CASSFLSSGRYNEQFF.

The chain has TRBV19 and TRBJ2-7; a weak D match, TRBD2 (6 bases). CDR3 size: 14 residues. CDR1 and CDR2 from the germline V gene are LNHDA and SQIVND (reference sequence). V lost 10 bases and J 0 bases, leaving 16 bases between the germline ends. CDR3 DNA sequence: TGTGCCACTAGGGACTTTAGAAGCTCCTACGAGCAGTACTTC. This translates into CATRDFRSSYEQYF.

The chain uses TRBV5-6 and TRBJ2-5; no firm D call. Trimming shortened V by 0 bases and J by 5 bases, and 8 bases separated the two germline ends. The CDR3 runs to 13 residues. The germline CDR1 and CDR2 sequences are SGHDT and YYEEEE. Here the CDR3 DNA reads TGTGCCAGCAGCTTGGATACGGTCGAGACCCAGTACTTC. Protein: CASSLDTVETQYF.

The rearrangement uses TRBV10-1 and TRBJ2-7; TRBD2 agrees at 7 bases. Germline V gives CDR1 WNHNN, CDR2 SYGVQD (reference sequence). This CDR3 has 14 residues. Trimming took 5 bases from V and 3 from J; bases not matched to a gene: 7. The CDR3 region is CASSSSGRDYEQYF. The DNA for the CDR3 is TGCGCCAGCAGTTCTAGCGGCCGGGACTACGAGCAGTACTTC.

This clone turned up a few times. The J gene is TRBJ2-3, the V gene TRBV1; the DNA was not used to check the table's D call, TRBD2. TRBV1 is a known pseudogene. This CDR3 contains 10 residues. The CDR3 nucleotides read TGCACCAGTGGACTAGCGGGGAGGAACTTT. It translates to CTSGLAGRNF.